The source of this TCR beta chain is a study of cytomegalovirus exposure and HLA in healthy donors. The primer mix had 60 Vbeta and 13 Jbeta primers. The protocol was immunoSEQ multiplex PCR, while the TCRdb copy is restricted to in-frame clones and leaves out a portion. The repertoire holds roughly 230,000 clones, with about 90% as singletons. V shed 4 bases and J 0 bases; nucleotides not matched to a gene: 6. Germline-derived CDR1 and CDR2 are SGHRS and YFSETQ. The length of the CDR3 is 16 residues. The sample consisted of PBMCs. The receptor was derived from a girl aged 2-10 years in good health and CMV-seronegative. This chain links TRBV5-1 with TRBJ1-3, with 8 bases aligning to TRBD1. CDR3 in amino acids: CASSTTGVDSGNTIYF. CDR3 in DNA: TGCGCCAGCAGCACGACAGGGGTAGACTCTGGAAACACCATATATTTT.